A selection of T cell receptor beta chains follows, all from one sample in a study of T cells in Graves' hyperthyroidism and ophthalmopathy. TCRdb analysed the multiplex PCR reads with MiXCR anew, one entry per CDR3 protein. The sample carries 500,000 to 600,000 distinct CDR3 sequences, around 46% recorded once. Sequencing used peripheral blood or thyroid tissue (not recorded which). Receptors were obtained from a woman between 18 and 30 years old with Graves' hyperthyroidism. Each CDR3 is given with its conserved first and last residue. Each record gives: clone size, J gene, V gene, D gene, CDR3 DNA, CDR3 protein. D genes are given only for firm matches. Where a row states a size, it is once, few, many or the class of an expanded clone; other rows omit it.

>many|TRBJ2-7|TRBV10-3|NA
TGTGCCATCAGGAGAGACGGTGCGCTCTACGAGCAGTACTTC
CAIRRDGALYEQYF
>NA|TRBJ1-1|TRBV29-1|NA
TGCAGCGTTGTTCCCAGGGTGGGATCCGGCACTGAAGCTTTCTTT
CSVVPRVGSGTEAFF
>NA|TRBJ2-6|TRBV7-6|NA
TGTGCCAGCAGCCAAACCCAGAGGGCCAACGTCCTGACTTTC
CASSQTQRANVLTF
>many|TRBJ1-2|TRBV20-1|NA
TGCAGTGCTACTGAGGGTCTAGCTAACTATGGCTACACCTTC
CSATEGLANYGYTF
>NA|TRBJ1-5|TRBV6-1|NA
TGTGCCAGCAGTTTAGAGGGGAGACGCTATAGCAATCAGCCCCAGCATTTT
CASSLEGRRYSNQPQHF
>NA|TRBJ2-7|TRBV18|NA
TGTGCCAGCTCACCACGGAGGGAAGGGGAGCAGTACTTC
CASSPRREGEQYF
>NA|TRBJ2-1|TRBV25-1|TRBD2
TGTGCCAGCAGTGAATCGTTAGCGGGAGGGATCAATGAGCAGTTCTTC
CASSESLAGGINEQFF
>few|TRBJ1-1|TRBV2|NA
TGTGCCAGCAGTGCTAGGGAGGGAGGCGACACTGAAGCTTTCTTT
CASSAREGGDTEAFF
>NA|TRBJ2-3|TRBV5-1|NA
TGCGCCAGCAGCTCGGGGATAATCTACGATACGCAGTATTTT
CASSSGIIYDTQYF
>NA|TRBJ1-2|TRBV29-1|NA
TGCAGCAGCCCGGACGGCTATGGCTACACCTTC
CSSPDGYGYTF
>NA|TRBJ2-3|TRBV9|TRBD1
TGTGCCAGCAGCGTAGCGGACAGGGGTTTCACAGATACGCAGTATTTT
CASSVADRGFTDTQYF
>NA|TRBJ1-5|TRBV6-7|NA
TGTGCCAGCAGCAACGGAGTAAGAACAGATAATCAGCCCCAGCATTTT
CASSNGVRTDNQPQHF
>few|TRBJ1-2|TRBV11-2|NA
TGTGCCAGCAGCTCCCGACGGGTTCTCTATGGCTACACCTTC
CASSSRRVLYGYTF
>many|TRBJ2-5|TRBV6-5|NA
TGTGCCAGCAGTTACCGTAGTAGGGGCGAGACCCAGTACTTC
CASSYRSRGETQYF
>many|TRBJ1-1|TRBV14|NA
TGTGCCAGCAGCCAAGATGGGCGAGTAGTCGAGATGAACACTGAAGCTTTCTTT
CASSQDGRVVEMNTEAFF
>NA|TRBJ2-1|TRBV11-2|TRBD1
TGTGCCAGCATCGAGGACCGGGACAGGCGCTCCTACAATGAGCAGTTCTTC
CASIEDRDRRSYNEQFF
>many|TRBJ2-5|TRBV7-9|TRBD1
TGTGCCAGCAGCTTCTCGACAGGGGAATGGGCCCAGTACTTC
CASSFSTGEWAQYF
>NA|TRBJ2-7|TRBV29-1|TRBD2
TGCAGCGTTGAGACTAGCCGGATCCACGAGCAGTACTTC
CSVETSRIHEQYF